The clone carrying this TCR beta chain was observed a few times. These data come from a study of beta chain features in type 1 diabetes. Reverse transcription of all isolated RNA meant that expressed TCRB transcripts were sequenced. Repertoires were generated with immunoSEQ multiplex PCR, while TCRdb's copy carries only in-frame clones and drops some. The sample includes roughly 230,000 clones, around 10% of them seen just once. V lost 3 bases, J lost 2 bases, and 10 bases lay in between. The CDR3 runs to 14 residues. Germline CDR1 reads GTSNPN; CDR2 reads SVGIG (reference sequence). This receptor was identified in a woman under 30 in good health. Sequences were obtained from naive CD4+ T cells from blood. The chain employs TRBV30 and TRBJ1-4; the D is unclear. The CDR3 coding sequence is TGTGCCTGGAGCCAGACAAGGACTAATGAAAAACTGTTTTTT. It is translated as CAWSQTRTNEKLFF.